The rows below give T cell receptor beta chains drawn from one sample of a study of shared clonotypes between healthy human individuals. Profiled with immunoSEQ multiplex PCR; TCRdb holds only in-frame clones, not every one. The sample has a few million clones; 85% to 95% are singletons. What was sequenced was naive CD4+ T cells from PBMCs. The receptors originated from a young man in good health. Some clones in this sample may be carry-over from other donors' samples. The CDR3 runs from the conserved cysteine through the conserved F or W. Each record gives: clone size, D gene, J gene, V gene, CDR3 protein, CDR3 DNA. The D gene is left open where the match is weak. Clone size is shown for a subset of rows, as once, few, many or a class of expanded clone.

abundance: once; d_gene: .; j_gene: TRBJ2-1; v_gene: TRBV1; CDR3aa: CTSSQDAPCETKSSNEQFF; CDR3nt: TGCACCAGCAGCCAAGACGCCCCTTGCGAGACAAAGAGCTCCAATGAGCAGTTCTTC
abundance: .; d_gene: TRBD2; j_gene: TRBJ2-1; v_gene: TRBV5-1; CDR3aa: CASSLVTSGSYNEQFF; CDR3nt: TGCGCCAGCAGCTTGGTGACTAGCGGATCCTACAATGAGCAGTTCTTC
abundance: .; d_gene: TRBD1; j_gene: TRBJ1-5; v_gene: TRBV27; CDR3aa: CASSDPGQGLRNQPQHF; CDR3nt: TGTGCCAGCAGTGACCCGGGACAGGGTTTGCGCAATCAGCCCCAGCATTTT
abundance: .; d_gene: .; j_gene: TRBJ1-5; v_gene: TRBV28; CDR3aa: CASSLPYNQPQHF; CDR3nt: TGTGCCAGCAGTTTACCGTATAATCAGCCCCAGCATTTT
abundance: .; d_gene: TRBD1; j_gene: TRBJ2-4; v_gene: TRBV4-2; CDR3aa: CASSQEGQGVKNIQYF; CDR3nt: TGTGCCAGCAGCCAAGAGGGACAGGGCGTCAAAAACATTCAGTACTTC
abundance: once; d_gene: .; j_gene: TRBJ2-3; v_gene: TRBV5-1; CDR3aa: CATSGGGTDTQYF; CDR3nt: TGCGCCACTTCGGGGGGCGGCACAGATACGCAGTATTTT
abundance: .; d_gene: TRBD1; j_gene: TRBJ2-7; v_gene: TRBV28; CDR3aa: CASSLGGAGQGADEQYF; CDR3nt: TGTGCCAGCAGTTTAGGTGGGGCGGGGCAGGGGGCCGACGAGCAGTACTTC
abundance: .; d_gene: .; j_gene: TRBJ2-7; v_gene: TRBV5-4; CDR3aa: CASSSGRDRGSYEQYF; CDR3nt: TGTGCCAGCAGCTCGGGGCGGGACCGGGGCTCCTACGAGCAGTACTTC
abundance: .; d_gene: .; j_gene: TRBJ2-7; v_gene: TRBV27; CDR3aa: CASSPRQPYEQYF; CDR3nt: TGTGCCAGCAGTCCTCGACAGCCTTACGAGCAGTACTTC
abundance: .; d_gene: .; j_gene: TRBJ1-5; v_gene: TRBV2; CDR3aa: CASRADSQPQHF; CDR3nt: TGTGCCAGCAGAGCTGACAGTCAGCCCCAGCATTTT
abundance: .; d_gene: TRBD1; j_gene: TRBJ1-6; v_gene: TRBV6-5; CDR3aa: CASSRTGAGGSPLHF; CDR3nt: TGTGCCAGCAGTCGGACAGGGGCTGGGGGTTCACCCCTCCACTTT
abundance: once; d_gene: .; j_gene: TRBJ2-6; v_gene: TRBV4-1; CDR3aa: CASSLHISGANVLTF; CDR3nt: TGCGCCAGCAGCCTCCATATCTCTGGGGCCAACGTCCTGACTTTC
abundance: .; d_gene: .; j_gene: TRBJ2-7; v_gene: TRBV30; CDR3aa: CAWSVRVLGEQYF; CDR3nt: TGTGCCTGGAGTGTACGTGTCCTTGGAGAGCAGTACTTC
abundance: .; d_gene: .; j_gene: TRBJ2-2; v_gene: TRBV28; CDR3aa: CASSLYSDAGELFF; CDR3nt: TGTGCCAGCAGTTTGTACTCGGACGCCGGGGAGCTGTTTTTT
abundance: .; d_gene: .; j_gene: TRBJ2-1; v_gene: TRBV9; CDR3aa: CASSVASREYNEQFF; CDR3nt: TGTGCCAGCAGCGTAGCTTCCAGGGAATACAATGAGCAGTTCTTC
abundance: .; d_gene: TRBD2; j_gene: TRBJ2-1; v_gene: TRBV28; CDR3aa: CASSLYGRWGSGRLNSYNEQFF; CDR3nt: TGTGCCAGCAGTTTATATGGGAGGTGGGGTAGCGGGAGGCTAAACTCCTACAATGAGCAGTTCTTC
abundance: .; d_gene: TRBD2; j_gene: TRBJ2-1; v_gene: TRBV18; CDR3aa: CASSRPPAGGINEQFF; CDR3nt: TGTGCCAGCTCACGTCCCCCAGCGGGAGGGATAAATGAGCAGTTCTTC
abundance: .; d_gene: TRBD1; j_gene: TRBJ1-1; v_gene: TRBV5-3; CDR3aa: CARSCVFPGQGMDTEAFF; CDR3nt: TGTGCCAGAAGCTGTGTGTTTCCGGGACAGGGGATGGACACTGAAGCTTTCTTT
abundance: .; d_gene: .; j_gene: TRBJ1-2; v_gene: TRBV19; CDR3aa: CASSISGGHGYTF; CDR3nt: TGTGCCAGTAGTATATCCGGGGGGCATGGCTACACCTTC
abundance: .; d_gene: .; j_gene: TRBJ2-3; v_gene: TRBV23-1; CDR3aa: CASSQPLEAETTDTQYF; CDR3nt: TGCGCCAGCAGTCAACCCTTAGAAGCGGAAACCACAGATACGCAGTATTTT
abundance: few; d_gene: .; j_gene: TRBJ2-3; v_gene: TRBV28; CDR3aa: CASSNEDTQYF; CDR3nt: TGTGCCAGCAGTAATGAAGATACGCAGTATTTT
abundance: .; d_gene: TRBD2; j_gene: TRBJ2-5; v_gene: TRBV15; CDR3aa: CATSRGGTSQETQYF; CDR3nt: TGTGCCACCAGCAGAGGTGGGACTAGCCAAGAGACCCAGTACTTC
abundance: .; d_gene: .; j_gene: TRBJ2-7; v_gene: TRBV28; CDR3aa: CASSFPGTPNEQYF; CDR3nt: TGTGCCAGCAGTTTCCCCGGGACACCAAACGAGCAGTACTTC
abundance: .; d_gene: .; j_gene: TRBJ2-7; v_gene: TRBV5-1; CDR3aa: CASSFWTDSYEQYF; CDR3nt: TGCGCCAGCAGCTTTTGGACAGACTCCTACGAGCAGTACTTC
abundance: .; d_gene: .; j_gene: TRBJ2-7; v_gene: TRBV18; CDR3aa: CASSPLPTAIFASYEQYF; CDR3nt: TGTGCCAGCTCACCCCTGCCAACCGCTATCTTCGCCTCCTACGAGCAGTACTTC
abundance: .; d_gene: .; j_gene: TRBJ2-3; v_gene: TRBV25-1; CDR3aa: CASSGQTTDTQYF; CDR3nt: TGTGCCAGTTCAGGACAGACCACAGATACGCAGTATTTT